These T cell receptor beta chains were read from a single sample in a study of blood T cell repertoires in COVID-19. TCRdb's copy holds only in-frame clones and misses some; the assay was immunoSEQ multiplex PCR. The sample has roughly 57,000 clones; about three quarters are singletons. Sequencing was done on a sample of peripheral blood. These receptors all come from a man in his thirties or forties with COVID-19, enrolled during active disease. The CDR3 runs from the conserved cysteine through the conserved F or W.

J: TRBJ1-6
V: TRBV5-1
CDR3: CASSLVGVDNSPLHF

J: TRBJ1-4
V: TRBV5-1
CDR3: CASSLNRNEKLFF

J: TRBJ2-7
V: TRBV5-1
CDR3: CASSSPGISYEQYF

J: TRBJ2-3
V: TRBV28
CDR3: CASSSGTSGTVDTQYF

J: TRBJ1-4
V: TRBV2
CDR3: CASSGQGETNEKLFF

J: TRBJ1-5
V: TRBV11-2
CDR3: CASSLHGSNQPQHF

J: TRBJ1-1
V: TRBV5-1
CDR3: CASTLQGFLPNTEAFF

J: TRBJ2-7
V: TRBV18
CDR3: CASSPSQGAPYEQYF

J: TRBJ2-1
V: TRBV9
CDR3: CASSPAGAGSSYNEQFF

J: TRBJ2-5
V: TRBV24-1
CDR3: CATSDRTVQETQYF

J: TRBJ2-7
V: TRBV5-1
CDR3: CASSSPLGGGAYEQYF

J: TRBJ2-1
V: TRBV11-3
CDR3: CASSHGTSGRGNEQFF

J: TRBJ2-4
V: TRBV28
CDR3: CASSRGQGAAKNIQYF

J: TRBJ2-1
V: TRBV27
CDR3: CASSLYGAGVFDEQFF

J: TRBJ2-3
V: TRBV24-1
CDR3: CATSDGAQGTDTQYF

J: TRBJ1-1
V: TRBV10-3
CDR3: CAIRTGSTEAFF

J: TRBJ2-1
V: TRBV6-6
CDR3: CASSWASLSYNEQFF

J: TRBJ1-5
V: TRBV19
CDR3: CASKDGGQGFGQPQHF

J: TRBJ1-1
V: TRBV6-6
CDR3: CASSRPGQGRGQAFF

J: TRBJ2-1
V: TRBV7-3
CDR3: CASSVTSGGYNEQFF

J: TRBJ2-1
V: TRBV11-2
CDR3: CASTASGRTYNEQFF

J: TRBJ1-6
V: TRBV2
CDR3: CASSEALTGNSPLHF

J: TRBJ2-2
V: TRBV7-8
CDR3: CASSRGQGGELFF

J: TRBJ2-1
V: TRBV27
CDR3: CASSWSQGYNEQFF

J: TRBJ2-3
V: TRBV4-1
CDR3: CASSHIAGTQYF

J: TRBJ2-5
V: TRBV11-3
CDR3: CAGSLGRPNLGTQYF

J: TRBJ2-1
V: TRBV20-1
CDR3: CSASLGGEYNEQFF

J: TRBJ2-5
V: TRBV7-3
CDR3: CASSPQGAQETQYF

J: TRBJ1-2
V: TRBV27
CDR3: CASSSLQGRDGYTF

J: TRBJ2-7
V: TRBV5-1
CDR3: CASSTRGYSSYEQYF

J: TRBJ2-3
V: TRBV11-3
CDR3: CASSLFSAGGDTQYF

J: TRBJ1-1
V: TRBV4-1
CDR3: CASSPSTPRDRGPEAFF

J: TRBJ2-5
V: TRBV19
CDR3: CASNIALSQGETQYF

J: TRBJ1-2
V: TRBV4-2
CDR3: CASSQLGQQGFRGGYTF

J: TRBJ1-3
V: TRBV7-8
CDR3: CASSSWGHSSGNTIYF

J: TRBJ2-5
V: TRBV7-3
CDR3: CASSRAGGPRETQYF

J: TRBJ2-2
V: TRBV28
CDR3: CASGTGVGTGELFF

J: TRBJ2-5
V: TRBV30
CDR3: CAWGLAETQYF

J: TRBJ2-7
V: TRBV28
CDR3: CASSSQGSKEYEQYF

J: TRBJ2-1
V: TRBV29-1
CDR3: CSVRQGTSGNEQFF

J: TRBJ1-3
V: TRBV5-1
CDR3: CASSFDSGRSGNTIYF

J: TRBJ1-1
V: TRBV18
CDR3: CASSPFEGQGRTEAFF

J: TRBJ1-5
V: TRBV28
CDR3: CASRTNVLGGQGMYQPQHF

J: TRBJ2-3
V: TRBV2
CDR3: CATDRAVGTDTQYF

J: TRBJ1-5
V: TRBV19
CDR3: CASSMGQIRQPQHF

J: TRBJ2-3
V: TRBV9
CDR3: CASSVPPPAGGPDTQYF

J: TRBJ2-7
V: TRBV18
CDR3: CASSPPGQGFSEQYF

J: TRBJ1-2
V: TRBV10-2
CDR3: CASSLGRGYTNGYTF

J: TRBJ2-1
V: TRBV19
CDR3: CASSISGDSYNEQFF

J: TRBJ2-5
V: TRBV5-4
CDR3: CASSLGTSGGAYQETQYF

J: TRBJ2-5
V: TRBV9
CDR3: CASSVGVRDSGWETQYF

J: TRBJ2-4
V: TRBV2
CDR3: CASSEVGQGRSKNIQYF

J: TRBJ2-1
V: TRBV29-1
CDR3: CSVVAGGYNEQFF

J: TRBJ1-5
V: TRBV19
CDR3: CACSQGLYQPQHF

J: TRBJ1-4
V: TRBV4-1
CDR3: CASSQLAGRGNDEKLFF

J: TRBJ1-5
V: TRBV5-5
CDR3: CASSLLRDQPQHF

J: TRBJ2-7
V: TRBV5-4
CDR3: CASSFTRGVVGEQYF

J: TRBJ2-1
V: TRBV5-1
CDR3: CASKTGSYYYNEQFF

J: TRBJ1-2
V: TRBV4-2
CDR3: CASSQVAGADGYTF

J: TRBJ2-2
V: TRBV6-1
CDR3: CASSEVIYLMGELFF